A selection of T cell receptor beta chains follows, all from one sample in a study of T cell responses to AZD1222 COVID-19 vaccine. Measured with immunoSEQ multiplex PCR; TCRdb has only the in-frame clones, and not every one. The sample lists more than 90,000 clones; approximately 84% were seen once. This specimen consisted of peripheral blood, obtained 28 days after the second AZD1222 dose. The receptors stem from an adult who received the AZD1222 COVID-19 vaccine. The CDR3 runs from the conserved cysteine through the conserved F or W. A D gene is named only where the DNA matches it firmly. Expanded clones are given a class, and other clones once, few, many or no size at all.

TRBV10-3,TRBJ2-5,17,.,once,TGTGCCATCAGTGAGTCAAAGACATCTCAAGACCTGGGGACCCAGTACTTC,CAISESKTSQDLGTQYF
TRBV5-4,TRBJ1-2,12,.,.,TGTGCCAGCAGCTTGGAGGGCTTCGGCTACACCTTC,CASSLEGFGYTF
TRBV11-1,TRBJ2-7,14,.,once,TGTGCCAGCAGCCCACTGGGTCTCCCCTACGAGCAGTACTTC,CASSPLGLPYEQYF
TRBV19,TRBJ1-1,14,TRBD1,.,TGTGCCAGTAGTATACAGGGGGCGAACACTGAAGCTTTCTTT,CASSIQGANTEAFF
TRBV11-3,TRBJ2-7,15,TRBD2,.,TGTGCCAGCAGCCCTACTAGCGGGAGTGTCTACGAGCAGTACTTC,CASSPTSGSVYEQYF
TRBV7-2,TRBJ2-2,18,TRBD2,.,TGTGCCAGCAGCTTAGCGGAGCTAAGCGGGAGTTACACCGGGGAGCTGTTTTTT,CASSLAELSGSYTGELFF
TRBV6-1,TRBJ1-5,14,.,.,TGTGCCAGCAGTGAGGGTTTCAGGGCTCAGCCCCAGCATTTT,CASSEGFRAQPQHF
TRBV19,TRBJ2-1,16,TRBD2,once,TGTGCCAGTAGTTCCCCTAGCGGGATATCCTACAATGAGCAGTTCTTC,CASSSPSGISYNEQFF
TRBV7-2,TRBJ1-5,13,.,few,TGTGCCAGCAGCTTAAGTGGGGATCAGCCCCAGCATTTT,CASSLSGDQPQHF
TRBV5-4,TRBJ1-3,12,.,.,TGTGCCAGCAGCTTAACTGGAAACACCATATATTTT,CASSLTGNTIYF
TRBV15,TRBJ2-7,14,TRBD1,.,TGTGCCACCAGCCGGGGACAGGGACCGAGCGAGCAGTACTTC,CATSRGQGPSEQYF
TRBV21-1,TRBJ1-1,12,.,.,TGTGCCAGCAGCAACCGCCGGGCCGAAGCTTTCTTT,CASSNRRAEAFF
TRBV18,TRBJ2-7,13,.,.,TGTGCCAGCTCACGAGCAGGGGATTACGAGCAGTACTTC,CASSRAGDYEQYF
TRBV6-2/TRBV6-3,TRBJ2-7,15,TRBD1,.,TGTGCCAGCAGTTCTCTCGGGACAGTAGCCTACGAGCAGTACTTC,CASSSLGTVAYEQYF
TRBV7-2,TRBJ1-5,15,TRBD1,.,TGTGCCAGCAGCCAAACAGCAGGGGGTAATCAGCCCCAGCATTTT,CASSQTAGGNQPQHF
TRBV19,TRBJ2-5,12,TRBD2,.,TGTGCCAGCGGCGGGAGTACAGAGACCCAGTACTTC,CASGGSTETQYF
TRBV29-1,TRBJ2-1,12,.,once,TGCAGCGTGGGACCAGCCTACAATGAGCAGTTCTTC,CSVGPAYNEQFF
TRBV6-2/TRBV6-3,TRBJ2-1,13,TRBD2,.,TGTGCCAGCAGTTACGCTCTAGCGGGAGGGAAGTTCTTC,CASSYALAGGKFF
TRBV15,TRBJ2-7,13,.,.,TGTGCCACCAGCAGCCTCTTGGGGCACGAGCAGTACTTC,CATSSLLGHEQYF
TRBV27,TRBJ1-1,11,.,.,TGTGCCAGCATGAGGGCGACTGAAGCTTTCTTT,CASMRATEAFF
TRBV5-1,TRBJ2-2,18,TRBD2,.,TGCGCCAGCAGCTCAGGACTCGCGGGGGGGCCGGGCACCGGGGAGCTGTTTTTT,CASSSGLAGGPGTGELFF
TRBV5-4,TRBJ1-2,15,TRBD1,.,TGTGCCAGCAGCGTATCCGGGACAGGGGTCTATGGCTACACCTTC,CASSVSGTGVYGYTF
TRBV7-9,TRBJ1-2,15,.,few,TGTGCCAGCAGCTCTTCGACAAGGCTGGACTATGGCTACACCTTC,CASSSSTRLDYGYTF
TRBV7-9,TRBJ2-7,13,.,.,TGTGCCAGCAGTTTACTGGGGTTCTACGAGCAGTACTTC,CASSLLGFYEQYF
TRBV13,TRBJ2-1,21,.,.,TGTGCCAGCAGCTTAGAGGGGTGGGAGGGACAGGTTGAGGCCACTTACAGGGAGCAGTTCTTC,CASSLEGWEGQVEATYREQFF
TRBV4-1,TRBJ1-2,14,TRBD1,.,TGCGCCAGCAGCCAACCAGTAACAGGGGGTGGCTACACCTTC,CASSQPVTGGGYTF
TRBV9,TRBJ2-5,17,TRBD2,.,TGTGCCAGCAGCGTAGAGCATAGCGGGTCGCACCAAGGGACCCAGTACTTC,CASSVEHSGSHQGTQYF
TRBV27,TRBJ2-7,16,.,.,TGTGCCAGCAGTTTGGGGGGACGGCGGCCTCTTTCTAAGCAGTACTTC,CASSLGGRRPLSKQYF
TRBV5-1,TRBJ1-4,14,.,few,TGCGCCAGCAGCCAAGGGACAACTAATGAAAAACTGTTTTTT,CASSQGTTNEKLFF
TRBV19,TRBJ1-2,13,.,.,TGTGCCAGTAGTATGTACACACTCTATGGCTACACCTTC,CASSMYTLYGYTF
TRBV18,TRBJ1-1,13,.,.,TGTGCCAGCTCACCTCAGGGTAACACTGAAGCTTTCTTT,CASSPQGNTEAFF
TRBV12-3/TRBV12-4,TRBJ1-5,12,.,.,TGTGCCAGCAGAGGCTTAGATCAGCCCCAGCATTTT,CASRGLDQPQHF
TRBV18,TRBJ2-3,16,TRBD1,.,TGTGCCAGCTCACCATCCGGGACAGCGTACACAGATACGCAGTATTTT,CASSPSGTAYTDTQYF
TRBV12-3/TRBV12-4,TRBJ1-4,13,.,.,TGTGCCAGCAGTACTGGGGGGGACGAAAAACTGTTTTTT,CASSTGGDEKLFF
TRBV24-1,TRBJ1-2,15,.,.,TGTGCCACCAGTGATTCGGCAGGTATTAGGTCCGGCTACACCTTC,CATSDSAGIRSGYTF
TRBV6-2/TRBV6-3,TRBJ2-7,14,TRBD2,.,TGTGCCAGCAGTCCGAGCGGGAGCATCGACGAGCAGTACTTC,CASSPSGSIDEQYF
TRBV14,TRBJ2-7,13,.,.,TGTGCCAGCAGCCAATCGGTCCGAGGCGAGCAGTACTTC,CASSQSVRGEQYF
TRBV7-9,TRBJ2-5,14,TRBD2,.,TGTGCCAGCACACTTAGCGGGGGCCTGGAGACCCAGTACTTC,CASTLSGGLETQYF
TRBV5-1,TRBJ1-2,15,.,.,TGCGCCAGCAAATGGGGCTCACTTAGAGACTACGGCTACACCTTC,CASKWGSLRDYGYTF
TRBV3-1/TRBV3-2,TRBJ1-1,13,.,.,TGTGCCAGCAGCGCTAGGGTGAACACTGAAGCTTTCTTT,CASSARVNTEAFF
TRBV4-2,TRBJ1-5,16,.,.,TGTGCCAGCAGCCAAGGAGGGGGGGATAGCAATCAGCCCCAGCATTTT,CASSQGGGDSNQPQHF
TRBV5-6,TRBJ1-5,15,.,.,TGTGCCAGCAGCTTTGGACAGACTAGCAATCAGCCCCAGCATTTT,CASSFGQTSNQPQHF
TRBV3-1/TRBV3-2,TRBJ1-1,14,.,.,TGTGCCAGCAGCCAGGAGGACAGGAACACTGAAGCTTTCTTT,CASSQEDRNTEAFF
TRBV18,TRBJ2-7,13,.,few,TGTGCCAGCTCCCGAAAGGGCAGTTACGAGCAGTACTTC,CASSRKGSYEQYF
TRBV7-8,TRBJ1-1,14,.,.,TGTGCCAGCAGCTTCTGGGGGGCGAACACTGAAGCTTTCTTT,CASSFWGANTEAFF
TRBV7-9,TRBJ2-1,15,TRBD2,.,TGTGCCAGCAGCTTACTAGCGGGAGGTTACAATGAGCAGTTCTTC,CASSLLAGGYNEQFF
TRBV2,TRBJ2-7,14,.,.,TGTGCCAGCATCACAGGTATGGGTGCCTACGAGCAGTACTTC,CASITGMGAYEQYF
TRBV4-3,TRBJ2-5,14,TRBD2,.,TGCGCCAGCAGCCGGACTAGTACGGGCGAGACCCAGTACTTC,CASSRTSTGETQYF
TRBV5-1,TRBJ1-2,15,.,.,TGCGCCAGCAGCTTGAGGCAGGGAGGGGACTATGGCTACACCTTC,CASSLRQGGDYGYTF
TRBV15,TRBJ2-7,14,TRBD1,.,TGTGCCACCGCCACAGGGGACCTTTCCTACGAGCAGTACTTC,CATATGDLSYEQYF
TRBV3-1/TRBV3-2,TRBJ2-5,17,TRBD2,.,TGTGCCAGCAGCCCCCGCGAGCGGCTAGCGGGGAGGGAGACCCAGTACTTC,CASSPRERLAGRETQYF
TRBV5-1,TRBJ2-7,15,TRBD1,.,TGCGCCAGCAGCTTGGATTGGGACAGAAACTACGAGCAGTACTTC,CASSLDWDRNYEQYF
TRBV6-5,TRBJ2-7,14,.,once,TGTGCCAGCCTGGAAAGCGCGGTGGGGTACGAGCAGTACTTC,CASLESAVGYEQYF
TRBV18,TRBJ1-5,15,.,.,TGTGCCAGCTCACCACGGGGATCGCGGGATCAGCCCCAGCATTTT,CASSPRGSRDQPQHF
TRBV27,TRBJ1-5,14,TRBD1,.,TGTGCCAGCAGTGAACGACAGGGAGGACAGCCCCAGCATTTT,CASSERQGGQPQHF
TRBV19,TRBJ2-7,13,.,.,TGTGCCTCAGCCCCAGCGGATAACTACGAGCAGTACTTC,CASAPADNYEQYF
TRBV6-1,TRBJ2-5,13,.,.,TGTGCCAGCAGTGAATCGTTCCGAGAGACCCAGTACTTC,CASSESFRETQYF
TRBV7-9,TRBJ2-1,15,TRBD2,.,TGTGCCAGCAGCTCCATCCGGGACTATATCGATGAGCAGTTCTTC,CASSSIRDYIDEQFF
TRBV10-3,TRBJ1-5,15,TRBD1,.,TGTGCCATCAGTGAAAAACAGGGGACCAATCAGCCCCAGCATTTT,CAISEKQGTNQPQHF